This record covers a single T cell receptor beta chain. A junction end diverges from the germline sequence, so it may reflect a read error. iRepertoire HTBI primers and Arm-PCR of CDR3 regions built TCR beta libraries. In the authors' methods: Looking across samples, the authors found roughly 58 TRBV and 14 TRBJ segments. TCRdb re-derived calls from the multiplex PCR reads in MiXCR, one entry per CDR3 protein. TCRdb's processing, not the study's, gives the V and J calls here. The sample lists 200,000 to 250,000 distinct CDR3 sequences, roughly 18% occurring once. The sample belongs to a study of regulatory T cells in long-lasting Graves disease. The time point: newly diagnosed GD, antithyroid drugs for less than 3 months. Researchers made the TCR library from RNA that was extracted from PBMCs. Per the germline V gene, CDR1 is SGHTA and CDR2 is FQGTGA. CDR3 length: 15 amino acids. The sample was also reused in another study, on T cells in Graves' hyperthyroidism and ophthalmopathy.

V gene TRBV7-3 combines with J gene TRBJ1-1; TRBD1 might be the D (5 bases). Material: peripheral blood mononuclear cells (PBMCs), obtained at new diagnosis, from a patient treated with antithyroid drugs. The clonotype comes from a woman in her twenties or thirties with Graves disease. CDR3 region: CASSAHGALNTEALF. CDR3 bases: TGTGCCAGCAGCGCCCATGGGGCACTGAACACTGAAGCTCTCTTT.